These T cell receptor beta chains were read from a single sample in a study of cytomegalovirus exposure and HLA in healthy donors. The repertoire was sequenced with immunoSEQ multiplex PCR; TCRdb's copy has only in-frame clones and lacks some. This table holds around 100,000 clones, roughly two thirds found once. The sequenced sample consisted of PBMCs. The receptors shown here come from a woman under 40 in good health and CMV-seronegative. The CDR3 runs from the conserved cysteine through the conserved F or W. The D gene is left open where the match is weak. Rows may omit the clone size; those that give it use once, few, many or a size class.

NA	TRBD2	TRBV7-2	TRBJ2-1	CASSLLGLAGNEQFF	TGTGCCAGCAGCTTACTCGGACTAGCGGGGAATGAGCAGTTCTTC
NA	TRBD2	TRBV28	TRBJ2-7	CASSPLRGAGENYEQYF	TGTGCCAGCAGTCCCCTCAGGGGAGCGGGGGAAAACTACGAGCAGTACTTC
once	NA	TRBV28	TRBJ1-1	CASRLSTLGVNTEAFF	TGTGCCAGCAGACTTAGCACATTAGGGGTGAACACTGAAGCTTTCTTT
NA	TRBD2	TRBV12-5	TRBJ2-5	CASGLERNGLAGDGTQYF	TGTGCTAGTGGTTTGGAAAGAAACGGACTAGCGGGAGACGGGACCCAGTACTTC
NA	NA	TRBV21-1	TRBJ1-5	CASSKRRVSNQPQHF	TGTGCCAGCAGCAAACGCAGGGTCAGCAATCAGCCCCAGCATTTT
few	NA	TRBV11-2	TRBJ1-1	CASSGGWANTEAFF	TGTGCCAGCAGCGGGGGGTGGGCGAACACTGAAGCTTTCTTT
NA	TRBD1	TRBV5-6	TRBJ1-5	CASSSGTGNQPQHF	TGTGCCAGCAGCTCCGGGACAGGCAATCAGCCCCAGCATTTT
NA	NA	TRBV7-9	TRBJ1-2	CASSLAGREGGYTF	TGTGCCAGCAGCTTAGCGGGCAGGGAGGGTGGCTACACCTTC
NA	NA	TRBV19	TRBJ2-7	CASSITGPTYEQYF	TGTGCCAGTAGTATTACAGGACCTACCTACGAGCAGTACTTC
few	NA	TRBV5-1	TRBJ1-3	CASSLGGNGNTIYF	TGCGCCAGCAGCTTGGGGGGCAATGGAAACACCATATATTTT
NA	TRBD1	TRBV9	TRBJ2-2	CASSPRGQGNTGELFF	TGTGCCAGCAGCCCCCGGGGACAGGGGAACACCGGGGAGCTGTTTTTT
few	TRBD2	TRBV7-8	TRBJ2-7	CASSPHWEGRHEQYF	TGTGCCAGCAGCCCGCATTGGGAGGGGAGACACGAGCAGTACTTC
NA	TRBD2	TRBV7-9	TRBJ2-1	CASSQTSSFYNEQFF	TGTGCCAGCAGTCAGACTAGCTCATTCTACAATGAGCAGTTCTTC
NA	TRBD1	TRBV11-2	TRBJ1-3	CASSLMGQGNTIYF	TGTGCCAGCAGCTTAATGGGACAGGGAAACACCATATATTTT
NA	TRBD2	TRBV9	TRBJ2-1	CASSPVGTSGGVNEQFF	TGTGCCAGCAGCCCAGTAGGGACTAGCGGGGGGGTCAATGAGCAGTTCTTC
NA	TRBD2	TRBV19	TRBJ2-7	CASSIAKSETGGYEQYF	TGTGCCAGTAGTATAGCCAAATCCGAAACGGGGGGCTACGAGCAGTACTTC
NA	NA	TRBV28	TRBJ1-2	CASSPLDSLVYGYTF	TGTGCCAGCAGTCCCTTAGACAGTTTGGTCTATGGCTACACCTTC
NA	TRBD1	TRBV28	TRBJ1-1	CASKNRGNTEAFF	TGTGCCAGCAAGAACAGGGGGAACACTGAAGCTTTCTTT
NA	NA	TRBV5-1	TRBJ2-3	CASGPAGGTDTQYF	TGCGCCAGCGGCCCGGCGGGCGGGACAGATACGCAGTATTTT
NA	TRBD1	TRBV28	TRBJ1-2	CASSIMTGIYGYTF	TGTGCCAGCAGTATCATGACAGGGATCTATGGCTACACCTTC
few	NA	TRBV7-2	TRBJ2-3	CASSFDLATTDTQYF	TGTGCCAGCAGCTTTGATCTAGCGACGACAGATACGCAGTATTTT
NA	NA	TRBV19	TRBJ2-2	CASSTPREEPGWFTGELFF	TGTGCCAGTAGTACTCCCAGAGAGGAGCCAGGGTGGTTTACCGGGGAGCTGTTTTTT
few	NA	TRBV4-3	TRBJ1-2	CASSPEEGGGYGYTF	TGCGCCAGCAGCCCCGAGGAGGGTGGGGGCTATGGCTACACCTTC
NA	TRBD1	TRBV19	TRBJ2-7	CANPRGLGDEQYF	TGTGCCAACCCCAGGGGGCTCGGGGACGAGCAGTACTTC
NA	TRBD2	TRBV7-3	TRBJ2-2	CASSLISGSRTGELFF	TGTGCCAGCAGCTTAATTAGCGGGAGTAGGACCGGGGAGCTGTTTTTT
NA	TRBD1	TRBV27	TRBJ2-5	CASSLIATGGQETQYF	TGTGCCAGCAGTCTTATAGCGACAGGGGGGCAAGAGACCCAGTACTTC
NA	NA	TRBV4-3	TRBJ2-2	CASSQDAGSGELFF	TGCGCCAGCAGCCAAGATGCAGGGTCCGGGGAGCTGTTTTTT
NA	TRBD1	TRBV27	TRBJ2-1	CASSLGTGDYNEQFF	TGTGCCAGCAGTTTAGGGACAGGGGACTACAATGAGCAGTTCTTC
NA	NA	TRBV7-9	TRBJ2-7	CASSLSSGHTHSYEQYF	TGTGCCAGCAGCTTAAGCTCGGGACATACTCACTCTTACGAGCAGTACTTC
NA	NA	TRBV27	TRBJ1-5	CASSPRFQAIPGGNQPQHF	TGTGCCAGCAGTCCCAGATTCCAGGCGATACCCGGGGGCAATCAGCCCCAGCATTTT
NA	NA	TRBV7-9	TRBJ1-1	CASSPTVNTEAFF	TGTGCCAGCAGCCCTACAGTGAACACTGAAGCTTTCTTT
NA	TRBD2	TRBV7-2	TRBJ2-3	CASSSLGGSSTDTQYF	TGTGCCAGCAGCTCCTTGGGGGGGAGTAGCACAGATACGCAGTATTTT
NA	NA	TRBV6-1	TRBJ1-2	CASSEQGYGYTF	TGTGCCAGCAGTGAACAGGGCTATGGCTACACCTTC